These 3 T cell receptor beta chains originate from one sample sequenced in a study of control samples from healthy donors and cancer patients. Sequencing was performed with immunoSEQ multiplex PCR; in TCRdb, only in-frame clones are kept and a portion is missing. The table shows fewer than 250,000 clones, with about 91% occurring only once. Sequencing used blood. Source of these receptors: a man aged 30 to 39 in good health.

This sequence joins TRBV25-1 and TRBJ1-3; TRBD1 agrees at 12 bases. V trimming: 2 bases; J trimming: 4 bases; junction bases outside the gene matches: 6. Germline V CDR1 and CDR2: MGHDK, SYGVNS. The CDR3 is 17 residues long. The CDR3 DNA is TGTGCCAGCAGTGAAGCGGGACAGGGGGCGCGAGGAAACACCATATATTTT. Its translation: CASSEAGQGARGNTIYF.

The rearrangement joins TRBV29-1 to TRBJ1-2; D perhaps matches TRBD1 (5 bases). The germline V gene encodes CDR1 SQVTM and CDR2 ANQGSEA. The CDR3 runs 15 residues. V gave up 1 base and J gave up 7 bases, with 19 bases separating them. The CDR3 DNA reads TGCAGCGTTGAAGCCGGGACCGGCCTTTATAGTGGCTACACCTTC. Translated: CSVEAGTGLYSGYTF.

This chain joins TRBV18 and TRBJ2-1; D is unresolved. Deletions cut 3 bases from V and 4 bases from J, with 10 bases between. Looked up from germline, CDR1 is KGHSH and CDR2 is LQKENI. This CDR3 contains 14 residues. Here the CDR3 DNA reads TGTGCCAGCTCACCGGACGAAGGGTACAATGAGCAGTTCTTC. Translated, it gives CASSPDEGYNEQFF.